This T cell receptor beta chain is drawn from a study of cytomegalovirus exposure and HLA in healthy donors. Samples came from healthy bone marrow donors. Use of 60 Vbeta and 13 Jbeta primers characterized the PCR. This table comes from immunoSEQ multiplex PCR, and its TCRdb copy is limited to in-frame clones, with some not included. The data hold hundreds of thousands of clones, with under 80% observed a single time. Germline values: CDR1 SGHDN, CDR2 FVKESK. Trimming took off 3 bases at V and 7 bases at J, with 13 bases between the two ends. The length of the CDR3 is 14 residues. This clonotype was sampled from a female donor in good health and CMV-seronegative. The sequenced sample was PBMCs. The chain carries TRBV14 and TRBJ2-1, with D perhaps TRBD1 (6 bases). CDR3: CASSQGAVVNEQFF. In DNA form, the CDR3 reads TGTGCCAGCAGCCAGGGGGCAGTGGTAAATGAGCAGTTCTTC.